This TCR beta chain was sequenced in a study of OX40 agonist ivuxolimab in advanced cancers. Study-level background: The study gave patients intravenous ivuxolimab at 0.01 to 10 mg/kg every 2 weeks. Three dose-escalation patients had partial responses: one with hepatocellular carcinoma and two with cutaneous melanoma.

On this clone: Its antigen remains unidentified.

Autoimmune disease history or systemic immunosuppression disqualified patients. Study-wide points: Expanded peripheral T cell antigen specificity was not determined.

The CDR3 runs 16 residues. Germline V CDR1 and CDR2: ENHRY, SYGVKD. V trimming: 6 bases; J trimming: 5 bases; junction bases outside the gene matches: 10. Assay used: immunoSEQ multiplex PCR; TCRdb lists only in-frame clones, some missing. The data contain 30,000 to 40,000 clones, 89% of them singletons. The rearrangement links TRBV10-3 to TRBJ2-2; TRBD1 matches at 9 bases. This sequence was found in an adult with an advanced solid tumor such as melanoma, head and neck, liver or kidney cancer. This specimen consisted of CD4+ or CD8+ T cells sorted from blood, obtained in a trial of the OX40 agonist ivuxolimab. CDR3 sequence reads: CAIRRSGTGSTGELFF. For the CDR3, the DNA is TGTGCCATCAGGAGGTCCGGGACAGGGTCGACCGGGGAGCTGTTTTTT.